The 10 T cell receptor beta chains given below trace back to one sample, sequenced in a study of blood T cells in healthy people across ages (dated by TCRdb to the mid-2010s). Library prep was done by 5' RACE. The sequencing machine was an Illumina HiSeq 2500. The second PCR ran for about 7 to 11 cycles and used a J-beta primer mix along with a sample-barcoded 5' primer. The public reads were run again by TCRdb, first through fastp at Q25 and then through MiXCR, and only productive beta chains were kept. Rows matching on CDR3 protein sequence are summarized as one entry with the most common DNA and genes. A total of more than 700,000 distinct CDR3 sequences appear in this sample, around half of them only once. The ten largest clones capture roughly 20% of the sample. Specimen: blood. These receptors originate from a man of 80 years or more in good health.

The V and J genes are TRBV29-1 and TRBJ1-1, with D possibly TRBD1 on 6 matching bases. Looked up from germline, CDR1 is SQVTM and CDR2 is ANQGSEA. The germline V and J ends were trimmed by 4 bases and 2 bases, with 11 bases remaining between them. The CDR3 totals 13 residues. The CDR3, as DNA: TGCAGCGTTGGGGACACCCTCAACACTGAAGCTTTCTTT. Its protein product is CSVGDTLNTEAFF.

The chain carries TRBV14 and TRBJ1-4; D is perhaps TRBD1 (6 bases). This CDR3 is built from 13 residues. V was pared by 1 base and J by 14 bases, with 14 bases between. The germline V gene has CDR1 SGHDN and CDR2 FVKESK. The CDR3: CASSQGSRRGLFF. The CDR3, as DNA: TGTGCCAGCAGCCAAGGGAGTCGGAGGGGGCTGTTTTTT. Full variable domain (remainder filled in from reference TRBV14 and TRBJ1-4): EAGVTQFPSHSVIEKGQTVTLRCDPISGHDNLYWYRRVMGKEIKFLLHFVKESKQDESGMPNNRFLAERTGGTYSTLKVQPAELEDSGVYFCASSQGSRRGLFFGSGTQLSVL.

This clonotype was counted between two and nine times. The V gene is TRBV29-1, the J gene TRBJ2-1; a possible D gene is TRBD1 (6 bases). The germline V and J ends were trimmed by 8 bases and 2 bases, with 16 bases remaining between them. The length of the CDR3 is 14 residues. Germline CDR1 reads SQVTM; CDR2 reads ANQGSEA. The CDR3 DNA sequence: TGCAGCTCCCCGGGACACCAGGCCTACAATGAGCAGTTCTTC. It specifies CSSPGHQAYNEQFF.

The J gene is TRBJ2-3, the V gene TRBV12-3 or TRBV12-4; TRBD1 is a possible D gene (7 bases). This CDR3 has 15 residues. V was cut by 5 bases and J by 1 base, with 13 bases left in between. CDR3 region: CASSPAGTGTDTQYF. The CDR3 nucleotides are TGTGCCAGCAGTCCGGCGGGGACAGGCACAGATACGCAGTATTTT.

Notes on this clonotype: One end of the junction is discordant with germline, which a read error may explain. This chain joins TRBV27 and TRBJ1-1; 8 positions match TRBD1. This CDR3 comprises 17 residues. Germline CDR1 is MNHEY and CDR2 is SMNVEV (reference sequence). Here the CDR3 reads CASSLDIRGPVNAEAFF. The CDR3 DNA is TGTGCCAGCAGTTTAGATATCAGGGGGCCGGTGAACGCTGAAGCTTTCTTT.

This clonotype was observed a handful of times. The chain joins TRBV7-9 to TRBJ1-4; D possibly corresponds to TRBD1 (6 bases). From germline, CDR1 is SEHNR and CDR2 FQNEAQ (reference sequence). CDR3 size: 15 residues. Deletions cut 5 bases from V and 0 bases from J, with 10 bases between. The CDR3 nucleotides read TGTGCCAGCAGCGGTACAGGGTCAACTAATGAAAAACTGTTTTTT. It codes for CASSGTGSTNEKLFF. The variable domain in full, with the rest retrieved from reference TRBV7-9 and TRBJ1-4, is DTGVSQNPRHKITKRGQNVTFRCDPISEHNRLYWYRQTLGQGPEFLTYFQNEAQLEKSRLLSDRFSAERPKGSFSTLEIQRTEQGDSAMYLCASSGTGSTNEKLFFGSGTQLSVL.

This clonotype was picked up a small number of times. V is TRBV4-2 and J is TRBJ2-3; D is possibly TRBD1 (6 bases). V lost 4 bases and J lost 2, with 16 bases in between. In germline, CDR1 is LGHNA, CDR2 YNFKEQ. The CDR3 is made up of 16 amino acids. This CDR3 is CASSPQWNRATDTQYF. CDR3 DNA: TGTGCCAGCAGCCCACAATGGAACAGGGCCACAGATACGCAGTATTTT.

The CDR3 DNA reads TGTGCCAGCAGCCTGACAGTGGGGGCTAGAGTCAATGAGCAGTTCTTC. Translating it yields CASSLTVGARVNEQFF. The chain is built from TRBV14 and TRBJ2-1; maybe TRBD1 (6 bases). CDR1 and CDR2 from the germline V gene are SGHDN and FVKESK. V was clipped by 4 bases and J by 6 bases, with 19 bases between them. This CDR3 region has 16 residues.

This clonotype was counted a single time. CDR3 DNA sequence: TGTGCCAGCAGGTCAGGGGACTATGGCTACACCTTC. Translation: CASRSGDYGYTF. The gene calls are TRBV12-3 or TRBV12-4 and TRBJ1-2; possible D gene TRBD1, 6 bases. The ends were cut back, 6 bases at V and 3 bases at J, with 8 bases in the middle. The CDR3 consists of 12 residues.

At least ten counts were recorded for this clonotype. The chain recombines TRBV5-1 with TRBJ2-5, with D hard to call. The CDR3 spans 12 residues. In germline, CDR1 is SGHRS, CDR2 YFSETQ. Trimming stripped 0 bases from V and 5 bases from J, with 5 bases between. The CDR3 here is CASSLEVETQYF. The DNA for the CDR3 is TGCGCCAGCAGCTTGGAAGTTGAGACCCAGTACTTC. The entire variable domain, with the rest obtained from reference TRBV5-1 and TRBJ2-5, is as follows: KAGVTQTPRYLIKTRGQQVTLSCSPISGHRSVSWYQQTPGQGLQFLFEYFSETQRNKGNFPGRFSGRQFSNSRSEMNVSTLELGDSALYLCASSLEVETQYFGPGTRLLVL.